This record concerns one T cell receptor (beta chain) sequence. The antigen is unknown. This sample was taken from a study of T cell responses to AZD1222 COVID-19 vaccine. Study outcomes and limitations: Regions 160-218 and 743-854 dominated among vaccine-associated CD4 TCRs spanning spike. Among those given AZD1222, only six or seven were seropositive at baseline.

This CDR3 comprises 14 residues. The J segment lost 6 bases and the V segment lost 5 bases, leaving 7 bases of the junction unmatched. From germline, CDR1 is SEHNR and CDR2 FQNEAQ (reference sequence). Repertoires were generated with immunoSEQ multiplex PCR, while TCRdb's copy carries only in-frame clones and drops some. The table records 150,000 to 200,000 clones, just over 90% of them present only once. The sample in question was peripheral blood, obtained 28 days after the second AZD1222 dose. This chain links TRBV7-9 with TRBJ2-5; TRBD1 aligns across 9 bases. This sequence was found in an adult who received the AZD1222 COVID-19 vaccine. DNA for the CDR3: TGTGCCAGCAGCCCGAGGACAGGGGTGCAGACCCAGTACTTC. This translates into CASSPRTGVQTQYF.